This T cell receptor beta chain is drawn from a study of immune heterogeneity within non-small cell lung tumors. Multiplex PCR employing 32 V and 13 J primers generated amplicons of the TCR beta CDR3. Each CDR3 protein gets one entry after TCRdb re-called the multiplex PCR reads with MiXCR. The sample comprises 20,000 to 25,000 distinct CDR3 sequences, 25% to 35% of which are singletons, and approximately 3.7% rests with the top ten. Template input, which was bulk tumor genomic DNA, totaled roughly 600 ng per sample. Every primary tumor yielded several biopsies, spaced far apart, that were taken during surgery. Curative surgery was undertaken by patients, who had untreated, newly diagnosed non-small cell lung cancer. This clonotype was detected many times. Germline CDR1 is KGHDR and CDR2 is SFDVKD. V was trimmed by 2 bases and J by 2 bases, leaving 18 bases between them. The CDR3 is 18 residues long.

The chain uses TRBV24-1 and TRBJ2-1, with TRBD2 as a possible D gene (6 bases). Sequencing input: lung tumor tissue. This clonotype was obtained from a man aged 35 to 55 with non-small cell lung cancer. The CDR3 nucleotides are TGTGCCACCAGTGATTCAAGACGGGAGACCGAAACCTACAATGAGCAGTTCTTC. Residues: CATSDSRRETETYNEQFF.